This is a list of T cell receptor beta chains from one sample in a study of T cells in Graves' hyperthyroidism and ophthalmopathy. TCRdb used MiXCR to reprocess the multiplex PCR reads, holding one entry per CDR3 protein. Of around 600,000 distinct CDR3 sequences in the sample, about 45% were seen once. The sequenced sample consisted of peripheral blood or thyroid tissue (not recorded which). These receptors all stem from an adult man with Graves' disease, either hyperthyroidism or ophthalmopathy (not recorded which). CDR3s include the opening cysteine and the closing phenylalanine or tryptophan.

CDR3 | V
CAISESGTSGRSYEQYF | TRBV10-3
CASSLNRLGGANVLTF | TRBV2
CASNVRGF | TRBV9
CASSFRQNTGELFF | TRBV7-7
CSVDLGGQTEAFF | TRBV29-1
CASSIEERGWKGTEAFF | TRBV19
CASSLSRGTNEKLFF | TRBV7-6
CASSATGGVETQYF | TRBV13
CASSETANVNEKLFF | TRBV2
CASTRQNSPLHF | TRBV7-9
CSLSTGYTF | TRBV29-1
CASSRQGPEAFF | TRBV12-3/TRBV12-4
CASSFRQGRYEQYF | TRBV12-3/TRBV12-4
CASKGQRNSPLHF | TRBV25-1
CATSDRANQPQHF | TRBV24-1
CASSDRPSGANVLTF | TRBV2
CASSQGRGQGNEKLFF | TRBV7-9
CAISESTGNTIYF | TRBV10-3